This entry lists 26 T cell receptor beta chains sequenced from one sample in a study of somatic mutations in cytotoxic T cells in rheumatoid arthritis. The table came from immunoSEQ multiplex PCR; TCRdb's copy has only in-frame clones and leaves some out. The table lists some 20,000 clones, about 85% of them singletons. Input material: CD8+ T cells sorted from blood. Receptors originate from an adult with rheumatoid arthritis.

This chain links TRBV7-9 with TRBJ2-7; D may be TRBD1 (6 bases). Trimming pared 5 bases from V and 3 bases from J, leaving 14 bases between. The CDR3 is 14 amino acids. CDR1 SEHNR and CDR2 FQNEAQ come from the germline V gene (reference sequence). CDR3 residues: CASSTPGQNYEQYF. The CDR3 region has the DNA TGTGCCAGCAGCACGCCCGGACAGAACTACGAGCAGTACTTC.

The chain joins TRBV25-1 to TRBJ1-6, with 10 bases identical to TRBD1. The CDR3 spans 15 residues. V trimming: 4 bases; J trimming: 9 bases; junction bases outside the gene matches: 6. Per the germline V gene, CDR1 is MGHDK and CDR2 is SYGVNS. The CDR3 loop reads CASSVRDRGSSPLHF. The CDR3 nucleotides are TGTGCCAGCAGTGTCCGGGACAGGGGATCTTCACCCCTCCACTTT.

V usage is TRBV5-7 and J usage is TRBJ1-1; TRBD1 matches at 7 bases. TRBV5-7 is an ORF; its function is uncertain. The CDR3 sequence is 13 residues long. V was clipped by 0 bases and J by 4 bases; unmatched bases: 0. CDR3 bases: TGTGCCAGCAGCTTGGACAGGGGCACTGAAGCTTTCTTT. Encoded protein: CASSLDRGTEAFF.

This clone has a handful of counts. CDR3 region: CASSLARTDSSYEQYF. DNA for the CDR3: TGTGCCAGCAGCTTAGCTCGGACGGATAGCTCCTACGAGCAGTACTTC. The chain has TRBV7-9 and TRBJ2-7, with D unclear. This CDR3 spans 16 amino acids. Germline V gene data show CDR1 as SEHNR and CDR2 as FQNEAQ (reference sequence). Trimming cost V 0 bases and J 0 bases, with 12 bases left between them.

CDR3: CASSQDVGGYGYTF. As DNA, the CDR3 is TGTGCCAGCAGCCAAGACGTGGGTGGCTATGGCTACACCTTC. This sequence joins TRBV14 and TRBJ1-2; D gene uncertain. The CDR3 runs 14 residues. Trimming took off 0 bases at V and 4 bases at J, with 9 bases between the two ends. CDR1 and CDR2 from the germline V gene are SGHDN and FVKESK.

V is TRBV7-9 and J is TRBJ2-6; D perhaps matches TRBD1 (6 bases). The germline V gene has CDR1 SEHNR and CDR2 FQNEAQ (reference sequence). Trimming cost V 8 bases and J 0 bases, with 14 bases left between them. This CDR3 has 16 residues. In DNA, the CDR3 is TGTGCCAGCCGAAGAGGGGGTAACTCTGGGGCCAACGTCCTGACTTTC. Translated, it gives CASRRGGNSGANVLTF.

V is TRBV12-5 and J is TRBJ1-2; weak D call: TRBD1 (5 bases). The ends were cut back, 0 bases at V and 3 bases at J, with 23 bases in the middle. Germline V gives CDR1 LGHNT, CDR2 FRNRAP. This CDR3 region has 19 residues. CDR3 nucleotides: TGTGCTAGTGGTTTGGTATTTTCCCAAGGGTCAGGGCTTCACTATGGCTACACCTTC. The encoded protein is CASGLVFSQGSGLHYGYTF. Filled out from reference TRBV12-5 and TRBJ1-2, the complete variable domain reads DARVTQTPRHKVTEMGQEVTMRCQPILGHNTVFWYRQTMMQGLELLAYFRNRAPLDDSGMPKDRFSAEMPDATLATLKIQPSEPRDSAVYFCASGLVFSQGSGLHYGYTFGSGTRLTVV.

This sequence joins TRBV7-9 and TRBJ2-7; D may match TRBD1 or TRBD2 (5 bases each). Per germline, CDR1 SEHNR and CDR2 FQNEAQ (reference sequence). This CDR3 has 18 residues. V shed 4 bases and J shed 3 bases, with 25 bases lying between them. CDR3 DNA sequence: TGTGCCAGCAGCTCACCTCCTCGGACGGGAAGGGGAAACTACGAGCAGTACTTC. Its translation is CASSSPPRTGRGNYEQYF.

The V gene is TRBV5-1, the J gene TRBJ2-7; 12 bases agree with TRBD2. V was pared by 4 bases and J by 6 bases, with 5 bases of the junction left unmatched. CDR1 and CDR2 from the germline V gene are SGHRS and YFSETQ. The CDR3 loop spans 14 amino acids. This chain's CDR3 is CASSPWTSGAEQYF. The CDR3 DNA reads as TGCGCCAGCAGCCCATGGACTAGCGGGGCCGAGCAGTACTTC. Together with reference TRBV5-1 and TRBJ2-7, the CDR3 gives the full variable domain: KAGVTQTPRYLIKTRGQQVTLSCSPISGHRSVSWYQQTPGQGLQFLFEYFSETQRNKGNFPGRFSGRQFSNSRSEMNVSTLELGDSALYLCASSPWTSGAEQYFGPGTRLTVT.

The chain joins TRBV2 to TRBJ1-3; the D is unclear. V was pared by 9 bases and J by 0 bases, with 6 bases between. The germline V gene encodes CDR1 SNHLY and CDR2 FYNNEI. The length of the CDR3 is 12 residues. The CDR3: CARRPSGNTIYF. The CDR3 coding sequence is TGTGCCAGACGGCCCTCTGGAAACACCATATATTTT. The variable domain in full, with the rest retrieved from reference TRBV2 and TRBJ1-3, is EPEVTQTPSHQVTQMGQEVILRCVPISNHLYFYWYRQILGQKVEFLVSFYNNEISEKSEIFDDQFSVERPDGSNFTLKIRSTKLEDSAMYFCARRPSGNTIYFGEGSWLTVV.

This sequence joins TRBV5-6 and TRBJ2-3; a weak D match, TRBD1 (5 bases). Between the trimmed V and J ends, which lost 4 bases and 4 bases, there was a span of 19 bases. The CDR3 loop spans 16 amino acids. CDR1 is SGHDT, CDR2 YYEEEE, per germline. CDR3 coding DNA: TGTGCCAGCAGCGCAGGGATCCCCGTCCCCCCAGATACGCAGTATTTT. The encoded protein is CASSAGIPVPPDTQYF.

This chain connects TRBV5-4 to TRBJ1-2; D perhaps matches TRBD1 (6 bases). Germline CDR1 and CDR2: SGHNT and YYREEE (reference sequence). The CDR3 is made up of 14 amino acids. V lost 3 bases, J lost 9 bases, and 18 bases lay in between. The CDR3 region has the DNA TGTGCCAGCAGCTCCGAACCTGGACAGTTAAGCTACACCTTC. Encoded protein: CASSSEPGQLSYTF.

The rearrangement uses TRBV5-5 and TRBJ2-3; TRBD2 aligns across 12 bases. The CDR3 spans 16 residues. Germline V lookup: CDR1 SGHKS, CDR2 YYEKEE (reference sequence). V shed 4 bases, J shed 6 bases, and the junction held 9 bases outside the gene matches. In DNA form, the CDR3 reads TGTGCCAGCAGCGCAGGACTAGCGGGGCCTTGGGATACGCAGTATTTT. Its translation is CASSAGLAGPWDTQYF.

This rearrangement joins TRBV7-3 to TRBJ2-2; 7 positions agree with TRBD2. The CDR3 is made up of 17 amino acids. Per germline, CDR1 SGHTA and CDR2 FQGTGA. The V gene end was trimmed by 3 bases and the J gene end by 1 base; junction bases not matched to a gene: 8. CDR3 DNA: TGTGCCAGCAGCTTTCACGACATAGCGGGGAACACCGGGGAGCTGTTTTTT. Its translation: CASSFHDIAGNTGELFF.

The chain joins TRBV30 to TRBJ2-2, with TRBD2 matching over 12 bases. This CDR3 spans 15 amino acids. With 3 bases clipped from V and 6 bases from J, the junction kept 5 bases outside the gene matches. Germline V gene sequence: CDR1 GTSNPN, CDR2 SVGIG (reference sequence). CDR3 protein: CAWSRSSGGAGELFF. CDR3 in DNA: TGTGCCTGGAGCCGATCTAGCGGGGGGGCCGGGGAGCTGTTTTTT.

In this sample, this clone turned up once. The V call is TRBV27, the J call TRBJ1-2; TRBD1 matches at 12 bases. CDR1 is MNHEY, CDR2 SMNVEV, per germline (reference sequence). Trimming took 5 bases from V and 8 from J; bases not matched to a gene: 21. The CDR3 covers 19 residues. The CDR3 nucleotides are TGTGCCAGCAGTCCCCTAACCGGGACAGGGGGCGGGGGGTTAGCGGGCTACACCTTC. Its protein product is CASSPLTGTGGGGLAGYTF.

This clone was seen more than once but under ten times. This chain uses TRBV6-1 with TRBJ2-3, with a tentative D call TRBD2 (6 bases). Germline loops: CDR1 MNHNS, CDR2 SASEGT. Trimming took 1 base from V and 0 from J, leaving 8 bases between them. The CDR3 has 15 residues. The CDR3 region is CASSEGSGSTDTQYF. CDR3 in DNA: TGTGCCAGCAGTGAAGGTAGCGGTAGCACAGATACGCAGTATTTT.

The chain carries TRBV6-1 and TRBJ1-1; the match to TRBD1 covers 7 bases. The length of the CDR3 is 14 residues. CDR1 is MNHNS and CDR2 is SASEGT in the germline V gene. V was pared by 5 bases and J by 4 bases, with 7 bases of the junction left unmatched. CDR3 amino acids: CASSNRGRGTEAFF. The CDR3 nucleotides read TGTGCCAGCAGTAACAGGGGAAGGGGCACTGAAGCTTTCTTT.

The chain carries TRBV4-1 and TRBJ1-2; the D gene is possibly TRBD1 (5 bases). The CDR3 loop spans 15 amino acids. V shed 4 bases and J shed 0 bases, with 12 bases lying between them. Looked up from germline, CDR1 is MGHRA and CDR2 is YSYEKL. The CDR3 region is CASSPTTEANYGYTF. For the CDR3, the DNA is TGCGCCAGCAGCCCCACGACAGAAGCTAACTATGGCTACACCTTC.

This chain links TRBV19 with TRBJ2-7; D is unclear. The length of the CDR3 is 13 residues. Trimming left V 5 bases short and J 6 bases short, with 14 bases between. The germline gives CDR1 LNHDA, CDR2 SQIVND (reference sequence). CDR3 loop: CASSARSAAEQYF. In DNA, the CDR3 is TGTGCCAGTAGTGCCCGAAGCGCGGCCGAGCAGTACTTC.

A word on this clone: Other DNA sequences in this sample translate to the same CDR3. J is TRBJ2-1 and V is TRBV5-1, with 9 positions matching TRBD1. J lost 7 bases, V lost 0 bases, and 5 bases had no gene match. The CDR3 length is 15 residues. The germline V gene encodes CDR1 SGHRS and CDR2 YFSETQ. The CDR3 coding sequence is TGCGCCAGCAGCTTGGGGACAGGGGAGTATAATGAGCAGTTCTTC. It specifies CASSLGTGEYNEQFF.

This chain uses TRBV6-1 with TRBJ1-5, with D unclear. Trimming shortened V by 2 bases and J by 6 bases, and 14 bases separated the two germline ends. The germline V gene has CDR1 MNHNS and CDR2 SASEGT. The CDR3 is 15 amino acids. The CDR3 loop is CASSESVEGVQPQHF. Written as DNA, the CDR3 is TGTGCCAGCAGTGAAAGTGTGGAGGGTGTTCAGCCCCAGCATTTT.

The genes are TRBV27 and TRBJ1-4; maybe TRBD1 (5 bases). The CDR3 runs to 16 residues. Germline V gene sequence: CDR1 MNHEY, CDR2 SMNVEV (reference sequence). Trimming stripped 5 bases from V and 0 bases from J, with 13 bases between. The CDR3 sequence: CASSAAGLATNEKLFF. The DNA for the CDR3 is TGTGCCAGCAGTGCTGCAGGGTTGGCAACTAATGAAAAACTGTTTTTT. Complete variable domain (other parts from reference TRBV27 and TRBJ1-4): EAQVTQNPRYLITVTGKKLTVTCSQNMNHEYMSWYRQDPGLGLRQIYYSMNVEVTDKGDVPEGYKVSRKEKRNFPLILESPSPNQTSLYFCASSAAGLATNEKLFFGSGTQLSVL.

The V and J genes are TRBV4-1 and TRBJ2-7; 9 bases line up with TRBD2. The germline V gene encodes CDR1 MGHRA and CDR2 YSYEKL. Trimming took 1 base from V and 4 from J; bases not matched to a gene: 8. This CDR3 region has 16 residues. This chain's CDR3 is CASSQVQGGGGYEQYF. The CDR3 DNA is TGCGCCAGCAGCCAAGTTCAGGGCGGGGGGGGATACGAGCAGTACTTC.

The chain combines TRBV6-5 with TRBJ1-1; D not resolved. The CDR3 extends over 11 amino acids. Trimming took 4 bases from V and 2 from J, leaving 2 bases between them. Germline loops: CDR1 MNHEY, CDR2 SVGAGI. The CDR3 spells CASSSNTEAFF. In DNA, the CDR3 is TGTGCCAGCAGTTCCAACACTGAAGCTTTCTTT.

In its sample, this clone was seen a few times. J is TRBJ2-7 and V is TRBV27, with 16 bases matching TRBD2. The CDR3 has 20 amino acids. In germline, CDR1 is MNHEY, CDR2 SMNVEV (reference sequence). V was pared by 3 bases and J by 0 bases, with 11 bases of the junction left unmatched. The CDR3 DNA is TGTGCCAGCAGTTTGTTGGGGACTAGCGGGAGGGACGTTAGCTCCTACGAGCAGTACTTC. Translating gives CASSLLGTSGRDVSSYEQYF.